This TCR beta chain was captured by sequencing in a study of T cell repertoires in cytomegalovirus infection. Study in general: A matching HLA type, together with CMV infection, was signaled by public TCR beta signatures.

One entry per CDR3 protein results from TCRdb running MiXCR on the reads. This sample has about 310,000 distinct CDR3 sequences; around 25% occur once, and the top ten carry 10% to 15%. Study results and limitations: CMV-specific TCR beta clonotypes restricted by HLA-C were the ones dominating the ex vivo response.

Trimming took 5 bases from V and 9 from J, leaving 11 bases between them. The CDR3 extends over 12 amino acids. Germline loops: CDR1 SGHTA, CDR2 FQGNSA. This clonotype was picked up many times. Its specificity is not known. The sequence was obtained from a human donor in good health (CMV status not recorded). Some clones in this sample may be carry-over from other donors' samples. V gene TRBV7-2 combines with J gene TRBJ1-5; D call uncertain. The sample consisted of cultured PBMCs, taken from culture after CMV antigen stimulation. CDR3: CASSPPGRPQHF. In DNA form, the CDR3 reads TGTGCCAGCAGCCCCCCCGGGCGGCCCCAGCATTTT.